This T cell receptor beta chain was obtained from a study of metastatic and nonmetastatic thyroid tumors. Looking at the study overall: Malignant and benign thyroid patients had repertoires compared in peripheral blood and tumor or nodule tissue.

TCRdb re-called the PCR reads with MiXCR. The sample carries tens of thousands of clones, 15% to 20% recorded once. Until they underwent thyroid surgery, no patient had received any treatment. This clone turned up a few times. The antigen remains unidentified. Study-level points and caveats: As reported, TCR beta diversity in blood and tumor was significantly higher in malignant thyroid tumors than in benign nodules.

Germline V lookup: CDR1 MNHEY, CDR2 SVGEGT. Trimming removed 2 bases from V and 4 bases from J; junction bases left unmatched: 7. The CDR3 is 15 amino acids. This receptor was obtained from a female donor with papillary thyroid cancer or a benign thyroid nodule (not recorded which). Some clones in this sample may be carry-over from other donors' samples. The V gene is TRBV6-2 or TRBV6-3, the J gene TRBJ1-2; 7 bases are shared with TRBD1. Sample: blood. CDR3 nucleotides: TGTGCCAGCAGTTACCTACGGACAGGCCCCTATGGCTACACCTTC. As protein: CASSYLRTGPYGYTF.